The T cell receptor (beta chain) under discussion was sequenced for a study of T cell responses to AZD1222 COVID-19 vaccine. Study summary: The analysis combined second doses at about 4 or about 12 weeks.

As to this clone: Its antigen is still unknown.

V was pared by 6 bases and J by 2 bases, with 12 bases between. The germline gives CDR1 SGHNT, CDR2 YENEEA. The CDR3 spans 14 residues. Study findings and constraints: Seropositive AZD1222 recipients at baseline numbered only 6 or 7. Donors were mostly white British, more females; clonal diversity possibly underestimated. Increases in Spike-specific TCR breadth and depth were seen after two AZD1222 doses.

The repertoire was sequenced with immunoSEQ multiplex PCR; TCRdb's copy has only in-frame clones and lacks some. The profile shows around 140,000 clones, around 86% of them singletons. This receptor was identified in an adult in good health. The gene calls are TRBV11-3 and TRBJ2-3, with TRBD2 as a possible D gene (5 bases). The specimen comprised peripheral blood, sampled on day 0 of AZD1222 vaccination. CDR3 protein: CASSLEADTDTQYF. The CDR3 DNA sequence: TGTGCCAGCAGTTTGGAGGCAGACACAGATACGCAGTATTTT.